A single sample is the source of the 10 T cell receptor beta chains below, sequenced in a study of cytomegalovirus exposure and HLA in healthy donors. PCR involved 60 Vbeta and 13 Jbeta primers. Data came from immunoSEQ multiplex PCR; TCRdb stores just in-frame clones and leaves some out. The table for this sample gives about 160,000 clones. Sequences were obtained from PBMCs. The receptor source for this set is an older woman in good health and CMV-seronegative.

The chain joins TRBV4-1 to TRBJ1-1; D is ambiguous. Trimming pared 0 bases from V and 0 bases from J, leaving 20 bases between. The CDR3 is 19 amino acids. Germline assignment: CDR1 MGHRA and CDR2 YSYEKL. The CDR3 DNA reads TGCGCCAGCAGCCAAGATCCGTACAGATTCTCTCGATTGAACACTGAAGCTTTCTTT. Amino acid sequence: CASSQDPYRFSRLNTEAFF.

The chain carries TRBV19 and TRBJ2-1; TRBD2 aligns across 9 bases. CDR1 is LNHDA and CDR2 is SQIVND in the germline V gene (reference sequence). The CDR3 totals 12 residues. V shed 9 bases and J 10 bases; nucleotides not matched to a gene: 7. CDR3 sequence: CASIAGVGEQFF. In DNA, the CDR3 is TGTGCCAGCATAGCGGGAGTAGGAGAGCAGTTCTTC.

This chain connects TRBV7-2 to TRBJ1-1, with unresolved D. The CDR3 is 15 amino acids. Germline V gene data show CDR1 as SGHTA and CDR2 as FQGNSA. V was cut by 0 bases and J by 3 bases, with 11 bases left in between. This chain's CDR3 is CASSLATAVYTEAFF. In DNA, the CDR3 is TGTGCCAGCAGCTTAGCCACAGCCGTGTACACTGAAGCTTTCTTT.

The chain couples TRBV11-2 to TRBJ2-2; possible D gene TRBD1, 5 bases. Trimming removed 3 bases from V and 4 bases from J, with 6 bases in between. Germline-derived CDR1 and CDR2 are SGHAT and FQNNGV. This CDR3 contains 13 residues. The CDR3 DNA sequence: TGTGCCAGCAGCTTTCAGGGCACCGGGGAGCTGTTTTTT. This translates into CASSFQGTGELFF.

The V and J genes are TRBV9 and TRBJ2-3, with D perhaps matching TRBD2 (6 bases). With 0 bases removed from V and 4 bases from J, the gap between germline ends came to 12 bases. This CDR3 contains 15 residues. Per the germline V gene, CDR1 is SGDLS and CDR2 is YYNGEE. CDR3 amino acids: CASSVGTGVSDTQYF. The CDR3 nucleotides read TGTGCCAGCAGCGTAGGAACGGGAGTCTCAGATACGCAGTATTTT.

J is TRBJ2-2 and V is TRBV7-9; TRBD2 matches at 9 bases. V dropped 2 bases and J dropped 6; count of bases not matched to a gene: 7. CDR1 and CDR2 from the germline V gene are SEHNR and FQNEAQ (reference sequence). CDR3 length equals 16 residues. CDR3 nucleotides: TGTGCCAGCAGCTTAACTAGCGGGCTCGTTGCCGGGGAGCTGTTTTTT. Its protein is CASSLTSGLVAGELFF.

The gene calls are TRBV7-9 and TRBJ1-1; possible D gene TRBD1, 6 bases. The CDR3 has 14 residues. The germline gives CDR1 SEHNR, CDR2 FQNEAQ (reference sequence). Trimming cost V 5 bases and J 0 bases, with 10 bases left between them. CDR3: CASSRDTMNTEAFF. For the CDR3, the DNA is TGTGCCAGCAGCCGGGACACTATGAACACTGAAGCTTTCTTT.

This chain uses TRBV10-3 with TRBJ1-6; 9 bases agree with TRBD1. CDR3 length equals 15 residues. Germline CDR1 reads ENHRY; CDR2 reads SYGVKD. Losses at the gene ends were 0 bases for V and 9 bases for J; bases not matched to a gene: 3. The CDR3 reads CAISESGTGLSPLHF. The CDR3, as DNA: TGTGCCATCAGTGAGTCCGGGACAGGGCTTTCACCCCTCCACTTT.

This chain links TRBV5-6 with TRBJ1-2; a weak D match, TRBD1 (6 bases). From germline, CDR1 is SGHDT and CDR2 YYEEEE. The CDR3 is 14 residues long. V gave up 6 bases and J gave up 2 bases, with 14 bases separating them. CDR3 sequence (DNA): TGTGCCAGCAACCATAACAGGGTGAACTATGGCTACACCTTC. It codes for CASNHNRVNYGYTF.

The chain links TRBV5-6 to TRBJ1-2; the D is unclear. Germline CDR1 SGHDT, CDR2 YYEEEE. The V and J ends lost 2 bases and 6 bases respectively, with 17 bases between them. The CDR3 totals 15 residues. The CDR3 reads CASSFYVPVKHGYTF. The CDR3 region has the DNA TGTGCCAGCAGCTTTTATGTGCCGGTGAAGCATGGCTACACCTTC. The full variable domain, with the rest looked up from reference TRBV5-6 and TRBJ1-2, is DAGVTQSPTHLIKTRGQQVTLRCSPKSGHDTVSWYQQALGQGPQFIFQYYEEEERQRGNFPDRFSGHQFPNYSSELNVNALLLGDSALYLCASSFYVPVKHGYTFGSGTRLTVV.